This T cell receptor (beta chain) was identified in a study of blood T cell repertoires in COVID-19. Overall study context: The United States, Italy and Spain supplied acute and convalescent COVID-19 samples. From T cells, B-cell-depleted T cells, or PBMCs came the material, which was cDNA or gDNA.

The authors' processing: Scientists estimated how many nucleated cells there were by amplifying reference gene primers. Profiled with immunoSEQ multiplex PCR; TCRdb holds only in-frame clones, not every one. V and J calls and clone size are those listed in that table; D and trimming were worked out from the DNA. The sample holds approximately 170,000 clones, around 83% seen once. Participants were aged about 18 to 89 years from approximately 25 US areas. CDR3 length: 15 residues. The germline V and J ends were trimmed by 5 bases and 8 bases, with 21 bases remaining between them. Germline-derived CDR1 and CDR2 are LNHDA and SQIVND (reference sequence).

The TCR sequence derives from a woman in her 50s in a cohort exposed to, infected with or recovered from COVID-19 (not recorded which). Sequencing input: PBMCs or T cells enriched from blood (not recorded which). The V call is TRBV19, the J call TRBJ1-2; no clear D gene. CDR3 protein: CASSLLAGQSQGYTF. The CDR3 coding sequence is TGTGCCAGTAGTTTGCTGGCAGGCCAATCCCAGGGCTACACCTTC.